The 14 T cell receptor beta chains presented below share a single source sample, sequenced in a study of blood T cell repertoires in COVID-19. The data were produced by immunoSEQ multiplex PCR, yet TCRdb's version contains in-frame clones alone and is incomplete. The sample consists of around 140,000 clones, about three quarters of them appearing once. The sequenced sample consisted of PBMCs or T cells enriched from blood (not recorded which). These receptor sequences come from a woman in her fifties or sixties who had recovered from COVID-19.

The V gene is TRBV6-5, the J gene TRBJ1-1; D ambiguous. The CDR3 extends over 13 amino acids. Trimming removed 2 bases from V and 7 bases from J, with 11 bases in between. Germline V gives CDR1 MNHEY, CDR2 SVGAGI. This CDR3 is CASSYVADLEAFF. CDR3 nucleotide sequence: TGTGCCAGCAGTTACGTGGCAGATCTTGAAGCTTTCTTT.

The chain employs TRBV7-3 and TRBJ2-1; 9 bases match TRBD2. Germline V gives CDR1 SGHTA, CDR2 FQGTGA. The CDR3 is made up of 16 amino acids. With 5 bases clipped from V and 3 bases from J, the junction kept 8 bases outside the gene matches. The CDR3 spells CASSLSGTSSYNEQFF. CDR3 sequence (DNA): TGTGCCAGCAGCCTTTCCGGGACTAGCAGCTACAATGAGCAGTTCTTC.

The chain joins TRBV3-1 (or the pseudogene TRBV3-2) to TRBJ2-1; 9 nucleotides line up with TRBD2. Looked up from germline, CDR1 is LGHDT and CDR2 is YNNKEL (reference sequence). After removal of 3 bases from V and 4 bases from J, the junction contained 4 bases not matched to a gene. CDR3 size: 15 residues. The CDR3 loop reads CASSHLAGAYNEQFF. In nucleotides, the CDR3 is TGTGCCAGCAGCCACTTAGCGGGAGCATACAATGAGCAGTTCTTC.

In DNA form, the CDR3 reads TGTGCCAGCAGCTTAGAAGGACTGGGAAATTCACCCCTCCACTTT. Protein: CASSLEGLGNSPLHF. The chain couples TRBV11-3 to TRBJ1-6, with D unresolved. Germline V gene lookup returns CDR1 SGHNT and CDR2 YENEEA. Trimming took off 0 bases at V and 7 bases at J, with 10 bases between the two ends. CDR3 length equals 15 residues.

The gene calls are TRBV9 and TRBJ1-1; D not certain. V lost 0 bases and J lost 4, with 16 bases in between. CDR3 length: 16 amino acids. CDR1 is SGDLS, CDR2 YYNGEE, per germline. DNA for the CDR3: TGTGCCAGCAGCGTAGTACCGCGGGCTGGAAGCACTGAAGCTTTCTTT. It is translated as CASSVVPRAGSTEAFF. The full variable domain, its missing parts supplied by reference TRBV9 and TRBJ1-1, is DSGVTQTPKHLITATGQRVTLRCSPRSGDLSVYWYQQSLDQGLQFLIQYYNGEERAKGNILERFSAQQFPDLHSELNLSSLELGDSALYFCASSVVPRAGSTEAFFGQGTRLTVV.

The V gene is TRBV7-9, the J gene TRBJ1-2, with D unclear. The CDR3 contains 12 residues. V lost 4 bases and J lost 7, with 10 bases in between. Germline lookup yields CDR1 SEHNR and CDR2 FQNEAQ (reference sequence). The CDR3 nucleotides are TGTGCCAGCAGCTCCATCGACTTTGGCTACACCTTC. Translating gives CASSSIDFGYTF. The whole variable domain, remainder taken from reference TRBV7-9 and TRBJ1-2, is DTGVSQNPRHKITKRGQNVTFRCDPISEHNRLYWYRQTLGQGPEFLTYFQNEAQLEKSRLLSDRFSAERPKGSFSTLEIQRTEQGDSAMYLCASSSIDFGYTFGSGTRLTVV.

V and J are TRBV6-5 and TRBJ1-2, with D possibly TRBD1 on 6 matching bases. Germline loops: CDR1 MNHEY, CDR2 SVGAGI. This CDR3 has 13 amino acids. V was pared by 4 bases and J by 4 bases, with 10 bases between. As DNA, the CDR3 is TGTGCCAGCAGTTCGGACAGTTCCTATGGCTACACCTTC. Protein product: CASSSDSSYGYTF.

This clone appeared once. The V call is TRBV12-3 or TRBV12-4, the J call TRBJ1-2; no definite D call. The CDR3 consists of 13 residues. Trimming left V 3 bases short and J 3 bases short, with 8 bases between. CDR3 bases: TGTGCCAGCAGTTTTGTCACGGACTATGGCTACACCTTC. Its translation: CASSFVTDYGYTF.

The CDR3 region has the DNA TGTGCCAGCAGCTTACAGGCATATAATTCACCCCTCCACTTT. Its translation: CASSLQAYNSPLHF. This chain uses TRBV11-2 with TRBJ1-6; D uncertain. CDR1 and CDR2 from the germline V gene are SGHAT and FQNNGV. This CDR3 region has 14 residues. Trimming left V 2 bases short and J 4 bases short, with 6 bases between. The full variable domain, in which reference TRBV11-2 and TRBJ1-6 provide the parts outside the CDR3, is EAGVAQSPRYKIIEKRQSVAFWCNPISGHATLYWYQQILGQGPKLLIQFQNNGVVDDSQLPKDRFSAERLKGVDSTLKIQPAKLEDSAVYLCASSLQAYNSPLHFGNGTRLTVT.

The chain is built from TRBV9 and TRBJ1-5, with a weak D call TRBD1 (6 bases). CDR1 SGDLS and CDR2 YYNGEE come from the germline V gene. Trimming left V 2 bases short and J 0 bases short, with 12 bases between. The length of the CDR3 is 16 residues. CDR3 coding DNA: TGTGCCAGCAGCGTTAGTCGGACAGTTAGCAATCAGCCCCAGCATTTT. Translating gives CASSVSRTVSNQPQHF.

The chain uses TRBV19 and TRBJ1-1; maybe TRBD1 (5 bases). The ends were cut back, 9 bases at V and 2 bases at J, with 19 bases in the middle. Per the germline V gene, CDR1 is LNHDA and CDR2 is SQIVND (reference sequence). The CDR3 runs to 15 residues. As DNA, the CDR3 is TGTGCCAGCCTGGAGGGGCGAATCCCTAACACTGAAGCTTTCTTT. It encodes CASLEGRIPNTEAFF. Full variable domain (missing parts from reference TRBV19 and TRBJ1-1): DGGITQSPKYLFRKEGQNVTLSCEQNLNHDAMYWYRQDPGQGLRLIYYSQIVNDFQKGDIAEGYSVSREKKESFPLTVTSAQKNPTAFYLCASLEGRIPNTEAFFGQGTRLTVV.

The CDR3 spells CASSGADNTEAFF. CDR3 DNA: TGTGCCAGCAGTGGGGCAGACAACACTGAAGCTTTCTTT. J is TRBJ1-1 and V is TRBV6-4; unclear D gene. This CDR3 contains 13 residues. Germline V gives CDR1 MRHNA, CDR2 SNTAGT. V lost 4 bases and J 2 bases, leaving 8 bases between the germline ends.

This rearrangement joins TRBV5-6 to TRBJ1-4, with 11 bases that match TRBD1. The J segment lost 7 bases and the V segment lost 4 bases, leaving 6 bases of the junction unmatched. The CDR3 sequence is 15 residues long. CDR1 SGHDT and CDR2 YYEEEE come from the germline V gene. CDR3 coding DNA: TGTGCCAGCAGCCTCAGGACAGGGGGCTTTGAAAAACTGTTTTTT. Its protein product is CASSLRTGGFEKLFF.

This clone was counted once. The rearrangement links TRBV7-6 to TRBJ2-7, with D perhaps matching TRBD1 (6 bases). Trimming took 0 bases from V and 0 from J, leaving 9 bases between them. Germline CDR1 and CDR2: SGHVS and FNYEAQ. The CDR3 is 15 residues long. The CDR3: CASSLAQGPSYEQYF. The CDR3 DNA reads as TGTGCCAGCAGCTTAGCTCAGGGGCCCTCCTACGAGCAGTACTTC.